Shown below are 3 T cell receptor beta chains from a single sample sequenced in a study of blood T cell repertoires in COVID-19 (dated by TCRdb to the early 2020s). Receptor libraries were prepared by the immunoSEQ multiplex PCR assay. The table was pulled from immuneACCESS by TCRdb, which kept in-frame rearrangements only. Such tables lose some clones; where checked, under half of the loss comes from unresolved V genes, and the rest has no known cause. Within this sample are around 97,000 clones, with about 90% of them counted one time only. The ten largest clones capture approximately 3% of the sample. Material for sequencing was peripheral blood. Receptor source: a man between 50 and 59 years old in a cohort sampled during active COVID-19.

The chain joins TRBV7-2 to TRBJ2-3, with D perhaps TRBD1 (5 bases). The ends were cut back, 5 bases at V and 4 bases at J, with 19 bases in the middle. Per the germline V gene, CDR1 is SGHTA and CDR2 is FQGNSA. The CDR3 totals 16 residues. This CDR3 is CASSTVGQKGADTQYF. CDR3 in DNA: TGTGCCAGCAGCACAGTAGGACAAAAAGGCGCAGATACGCAGTATTTT.

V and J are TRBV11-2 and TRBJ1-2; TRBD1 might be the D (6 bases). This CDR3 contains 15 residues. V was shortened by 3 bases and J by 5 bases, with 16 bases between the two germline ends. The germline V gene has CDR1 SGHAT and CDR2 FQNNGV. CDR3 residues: CASSLAGARPYGYTF. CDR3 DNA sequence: TGTGCCAGCAGCTTGGCGGGGGCGCGGCCGTATGGCTACACCTTC.

Here the CDR3 DNA reads TGTGCCAGCAGCTGGGGAGTCGTAAGATATAGCAATCAGCCCCAGCATTTT. It codes for CASSWGVVRYSNQPQHF. The V and J genes are TRBV5-8 and TRBJ1-5; no clear D gene. The CDR3 sequence is 17 residues long. Germline-derived CDR1 and CDR2 are SGHTS and YDEGEE. Trimming pared 3 bases from V and 0 bases from J, leaving 16 bases between.